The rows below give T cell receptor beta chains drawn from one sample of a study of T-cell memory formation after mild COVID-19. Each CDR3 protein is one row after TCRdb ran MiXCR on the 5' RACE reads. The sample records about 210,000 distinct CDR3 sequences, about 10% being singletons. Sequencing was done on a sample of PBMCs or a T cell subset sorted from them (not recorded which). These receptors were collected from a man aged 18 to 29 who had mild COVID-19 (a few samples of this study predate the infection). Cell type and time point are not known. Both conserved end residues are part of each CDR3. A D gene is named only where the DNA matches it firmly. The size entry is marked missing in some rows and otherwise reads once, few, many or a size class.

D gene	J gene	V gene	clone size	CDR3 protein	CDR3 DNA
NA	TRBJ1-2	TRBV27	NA	CASSPRPFGGYTF	TGTGCCAGCAGTCCCCGGCCATTCGGCGGCTACACCTTC
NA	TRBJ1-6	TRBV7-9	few	CASSLATSSYNSPLHF	TGTGCCAGCAGCTTAGCCACGAGCTCCTATAATTCACCCCTCCACTTT
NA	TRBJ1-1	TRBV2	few	CASSVVNTEAFF	TGTGCCAGCAGTGTGGTGAACACTGAAGCTTTCTTT
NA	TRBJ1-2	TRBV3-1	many	CASSQIRPYGYTF	TGTGCCAGCAGCCAAATTCGACCGTATGGCTACACCTTC
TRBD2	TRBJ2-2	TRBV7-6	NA	CASSSAGGNTGELFF	TGTGCCAGCAGCTCAGCGGGGGGGAACACCGGGGAGCTGTTTTTT
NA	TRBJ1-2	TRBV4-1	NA	CASSQDTSYGYTF	TGCGCCAGCAGCCAAGATACCAGTTATGGCTACACCTTC
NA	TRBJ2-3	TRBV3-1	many	CASSQASGSTDTQYF	TGTGCCAGCAGCCAAGCCAGCGGTAGCACAGATACGCAGTATTTT
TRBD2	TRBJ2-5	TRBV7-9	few	CASSRPGTRDVTQYF	TGTGCCAGCAGCCGACCCGGGACTAGAGACGTGACCCAGTACTTC
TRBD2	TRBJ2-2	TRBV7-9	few	CASSLSGGTPGELFF	TGTGCCAGCAGCCTGAGCGGGGGAACCCCCGGGGAGCTGTTTTTT
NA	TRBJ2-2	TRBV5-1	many	CASSFYRPPTGELFF	TGCGCCAGCAGCTTTTACAGGCCCCCCACCGGGGAGCTGTTTTTT
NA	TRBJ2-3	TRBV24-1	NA	CATMGPQDTQYF	TGTGCCACCATGGGTCCCCAAGATACGCAGTATTTT
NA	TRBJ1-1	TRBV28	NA	CASTTWNTEAFF	TGTGCCAGCACCACATGGAACACTGAAGCTTTCTTT
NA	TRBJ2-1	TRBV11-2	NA	CASSLMGGAHNEQFF	TGTGCCAGCAGCTTAATGGGGGGGGCACACAATGAGCAGTTCTTC
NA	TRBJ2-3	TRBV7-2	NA	CASSLVGMGGTDTQYF	TGTGCCAGCAGCTTAGTCGGAATGGGGGGCACAGATACGCAGTATTTT
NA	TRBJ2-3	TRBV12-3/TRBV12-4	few	CASRKDATDTQYF	TGTGCCAGCAGGAAGGATGCCACAGATACGCAGTATTTT